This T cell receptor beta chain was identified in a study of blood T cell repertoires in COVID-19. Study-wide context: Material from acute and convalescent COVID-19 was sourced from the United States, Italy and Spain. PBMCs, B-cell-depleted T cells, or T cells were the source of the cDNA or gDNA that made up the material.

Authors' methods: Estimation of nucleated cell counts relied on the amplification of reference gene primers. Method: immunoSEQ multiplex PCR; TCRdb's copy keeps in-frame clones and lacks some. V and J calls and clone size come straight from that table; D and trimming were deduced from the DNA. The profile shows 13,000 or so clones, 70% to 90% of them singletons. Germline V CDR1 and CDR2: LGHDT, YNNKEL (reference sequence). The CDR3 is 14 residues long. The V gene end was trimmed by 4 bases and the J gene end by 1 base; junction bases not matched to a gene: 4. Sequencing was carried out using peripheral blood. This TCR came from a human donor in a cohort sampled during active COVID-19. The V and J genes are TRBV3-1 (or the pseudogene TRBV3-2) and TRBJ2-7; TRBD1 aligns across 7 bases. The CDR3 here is CASSRDRASYEQYF. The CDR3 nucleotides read TGTGCCAGCAGCCGTGACAGGGCATCCTACGAGCAGTACTTC.